This is a list of T cell receptor beta chains from one sample in a study of primary melanoma T cells and metastatic recurrence. Clones were read by immunoSEQ multiplex PCR, and TCRdb kept only the in-frame ones, dropping some. This repertoire shows more than 1,000 clones, about 88% found once; its top ten account for roughly 35%. Sample: melanoma tumor tissue. The origin of the receptors is a human donor with melanoma. The CDR3 runs from the conserved cysteine through the conserved F or W. Fields, in order: V gene, J gene, D gene, clone size, CDR3 protein, CDR3 DNA. The D gene is left open where the match is weak. The size of a clone is reported for some rows only, either as once, few or many, or as a class for expanded clones.

TRBV7-4	TRBJ1-5	TRBD1	NA	CASSRGTGFNQPQHF	TGTGCCAGCAGCAGAGGGACAGGGTTCAATCAGCCCCAGCATTTT
TRBV7-1	TRBJ1-6	NA	NA	CASSRNRLANSPLHF	TGTGCCAGCAGCCGAAACAGGCTGGCGAATTCACCCCTCCACTTT
TRBV28	TRBJ1-2	TRBD1	once	CASSSPTGQGYGYTF	TGTGCCAGCAGTTCACCCACAGGACAGGGCTATGGCTACACCTTC
TRBV6-8	TRBJ1-2	NA	NA	CASSYQGGYGYTF	TGTGCCAGCAGTTATCAAGGGGGCTATGGCTACACCTTC
TRBV6-1	TRBJ2-2	NA	NA	CASSEAHKITGELFF	TGTGCCAGCAGTGAAGCGCACAAAATCACCGGGGAGCTGTTTTTT
TRBV18	TRBJ2-2	NA	few	CASFSGLKNTGELFF	TGTGCCAGCTTTTCGGGACTCAAGAACACCGGGGAGCTGTTTTTT
TRBV11-3	TRBJ1-2	NA	NA	CASSPEREGSYGYTF	TGTGCCAGCAGCCCGGAGAGGGAAGGTAGCTATGGCTACACCTTC
TRBV19	TRBJ1-1	TRBD1	once	CASRRGSTEAFF	TGTGCCAGTCGCAGGGGGAGCACTGAAGCTTTCTTT
TRBV12-5	TRBJ1-2	TRBD1	NA	CASGLVLDRGSGYTF	TGTGCTAGTGGTTTGGTACTCGACAGGGGAAGCGGCTACACCTTC
TRBV28	TRBJ2-7	NA	NA	CASRDSGGVYEQYF	TGTGCCAGCAGGGACAGTGGAGGGGTCTACGAGCAGTACTTC
TRBV4-2	TRBJ1-1	NA	NA	CASSPTTPGNTEAFF	TGTGCCAGCAGCCCTACGACCCCGGGGAACACTGAAGCTTTCTTT
TRBV11-3	TRBJ2-5	TRBD2	NA	CASSTGLAGGPSETQYF	TGTGCCAGCAGCACGGGACTAGCGGGAGGGCCCTCTGAGACCCAGTACTTC
TRBV19	TRBJ2-3	TRBD1	NA	CASSIGTGIGDTQYF	TGTGCCAGTAGTATAGGGACAGGAATAGGTGATACGCAGTATTTT
TRBV7-4	TRBJ2-2	NA	NA	CASSLEQATNTGELFF	TGTGCCAGCAGCTTAGAACAGGCCACGAACACCGGGGAGCTGTTTTTT
TRBV11-3	TRBJ2-7	TRBD1	NA	CASSLDFWTGSPYEQYF	TGTGCCAGCAGCTTAGATTTTTGGACAGGGTCCCCCTACGAGCAGTACTTC
TRBV29-1	TRBJ2-1	TRBD2	NA	CSVEWSAGNYNEQFF	TGCAGCGTTGAATGGTCAGCGGGGAACTACAATGAGCAGTTCTTC
TRBV6-4	TRBJ2-7	NA	NA	CASSEASSGRGEQYF	TGTGCCAGCAGTGAAGCGTCGTCAGGGCGAGGCGAGCAGTACTTC
TRBV1	TRBJ2-7	NA	NA	CASSQEGREEQYF	TGCGCCAGCAGCCAAGAGGGGAGGGAAGAGCAGTACTTC
TRBV29-1	TRBJ2-3	NA	NA	CSVGGGSDTQYF	TGCAGCGTTGGCGGGGGCTCAGATACGCAGTATTTT
TRBV11-3	TRBJ2-1	TRBD1	NA	CASSLPGQGSSNEQFF	TGTGCCAGCAGTTTACCGGGACAGGGGAGCTCTAATGAGCAGTTCTTC
TRBV19	TRBJ2-5	TRBD2	NA	CASSIGTLAGSEETQYF	TGTGCCAGTAGTATAGGAACCCTAGCGGGATCAGAGGAGACCCAGTACTTC
TRBV18	TRBJ1-1	TRBD1	NA	CASSPLTGHTEAFF	TGTGCCAGCTCACCATTGACAGGGCATACTGAAGCTTTCTTT